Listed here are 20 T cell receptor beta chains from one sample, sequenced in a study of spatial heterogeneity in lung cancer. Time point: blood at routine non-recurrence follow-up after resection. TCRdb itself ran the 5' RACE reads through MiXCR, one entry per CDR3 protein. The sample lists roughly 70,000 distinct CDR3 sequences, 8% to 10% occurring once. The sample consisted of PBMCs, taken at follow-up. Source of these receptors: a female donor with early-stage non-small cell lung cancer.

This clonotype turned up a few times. CDR3 residues: CASTPKQGCYF. The CDR3 coding sequence is TGTGCCAGCACTCCGAAGCAGGGTTGTTATTTT. The rearrangement links TRBV6-6 to TRBJ2-3, with D tentatively TRBD1 (5 bases). Germline V gene data show CDR1 as MNHNY and CDR2 as SVGAGI (reference sequence). The length of the CDR3 is 11 residues. The V end lost 7 bases, the J end lost 15 bases, and 17 bases lay between the germline ends.

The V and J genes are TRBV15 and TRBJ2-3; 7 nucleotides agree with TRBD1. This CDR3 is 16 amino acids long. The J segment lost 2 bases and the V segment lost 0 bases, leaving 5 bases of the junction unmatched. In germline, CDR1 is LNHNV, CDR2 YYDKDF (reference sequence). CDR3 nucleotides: TGTGCCACCAGCAGAGACAAAGGACAGGTCACAGATACGCAGTATTTT. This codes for CATSRDKGQVTDTQYF.

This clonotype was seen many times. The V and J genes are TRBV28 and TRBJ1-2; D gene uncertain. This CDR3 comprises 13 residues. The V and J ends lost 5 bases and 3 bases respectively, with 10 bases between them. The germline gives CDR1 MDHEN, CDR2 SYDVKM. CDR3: CASSEGFYYGYTF. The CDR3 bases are TGTGCCAGCAGTGAGGGTTTTTACTATGGCTACACCTTC.

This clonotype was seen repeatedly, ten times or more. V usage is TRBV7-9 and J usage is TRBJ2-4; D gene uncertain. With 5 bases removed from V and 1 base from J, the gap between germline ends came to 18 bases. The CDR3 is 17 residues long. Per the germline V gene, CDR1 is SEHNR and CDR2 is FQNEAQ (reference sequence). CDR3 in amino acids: CASSPLATATAKNIQYF. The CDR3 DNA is TGTGCCAGCAGCCCCCTGGCGACGGCAACGGCCAAAAACATTCAGTACTTC.

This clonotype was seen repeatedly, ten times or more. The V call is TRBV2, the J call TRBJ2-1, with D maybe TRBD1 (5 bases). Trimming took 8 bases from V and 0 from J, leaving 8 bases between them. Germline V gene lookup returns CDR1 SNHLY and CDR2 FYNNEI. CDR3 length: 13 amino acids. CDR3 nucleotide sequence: TGTGCCAGCTCCAGGGACTCCTACAATGAGCAGTTCTTC. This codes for CASSRDSYNEQFF.

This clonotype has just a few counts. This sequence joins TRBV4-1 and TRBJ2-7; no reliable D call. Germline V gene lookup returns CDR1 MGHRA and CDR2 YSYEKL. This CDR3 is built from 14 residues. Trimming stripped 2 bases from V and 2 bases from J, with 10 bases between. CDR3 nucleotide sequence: TGCGCCAGCAGCCAATGGGTTAGAACCTACGAGCAGTACTTC. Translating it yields CASSQWVRTYEQYF.

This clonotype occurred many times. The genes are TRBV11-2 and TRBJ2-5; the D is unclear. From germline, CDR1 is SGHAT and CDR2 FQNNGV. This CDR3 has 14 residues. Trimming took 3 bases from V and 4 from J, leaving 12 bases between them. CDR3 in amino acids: CASSFRSSGETQYF. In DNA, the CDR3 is TGTGCCAGCAGCTTCAGAAGTTCGGGAGAGACCCAGTACTTC.

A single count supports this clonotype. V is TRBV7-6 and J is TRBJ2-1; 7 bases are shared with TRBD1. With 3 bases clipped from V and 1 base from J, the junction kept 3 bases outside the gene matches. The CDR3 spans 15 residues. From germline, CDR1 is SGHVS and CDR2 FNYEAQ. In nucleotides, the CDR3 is TGTGCCAGCAGCTTGGACAGGAATTCCTACAATGAGCAGTTCTTC. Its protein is CASSLDRNSYNEQFF.

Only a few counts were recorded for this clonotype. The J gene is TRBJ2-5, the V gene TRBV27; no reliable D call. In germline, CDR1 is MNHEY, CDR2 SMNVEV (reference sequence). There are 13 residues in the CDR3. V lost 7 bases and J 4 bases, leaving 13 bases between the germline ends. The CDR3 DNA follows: TGTGCCAGCAAGGATCGGTCGGGAGAGACCCAGTACTTC. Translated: CASKDRSGETQYF.

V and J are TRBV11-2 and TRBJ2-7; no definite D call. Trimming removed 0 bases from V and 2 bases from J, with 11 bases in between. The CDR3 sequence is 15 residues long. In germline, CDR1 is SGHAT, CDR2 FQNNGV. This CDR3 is CASSLEAVGTYEQYF. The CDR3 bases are TGTGCCAGCAGCTTAGAGGCCGTCGGCACCTACGAGCAGTACTTC.

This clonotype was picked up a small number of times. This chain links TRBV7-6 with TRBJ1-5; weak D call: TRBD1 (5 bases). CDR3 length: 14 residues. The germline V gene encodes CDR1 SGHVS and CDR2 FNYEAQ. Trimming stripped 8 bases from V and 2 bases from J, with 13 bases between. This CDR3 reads CASGEGVGNQPQHF. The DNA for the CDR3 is TGTGCCAGCGGGGAAGGGGTTGGCAATCAGCCCCAGCATTTT.

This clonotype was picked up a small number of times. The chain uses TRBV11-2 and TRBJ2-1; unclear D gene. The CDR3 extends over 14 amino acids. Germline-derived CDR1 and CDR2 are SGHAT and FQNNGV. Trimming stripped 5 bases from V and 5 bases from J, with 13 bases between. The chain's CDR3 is CASSPVSRNNEQFF. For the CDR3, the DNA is TGTGCCAGCAGCCCAGTGTCGAGAAACAATGAGCAGTTCTTC.

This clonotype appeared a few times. The CDR3: CASSQSGVTDTQYF. CDR3 sequence (DNA): TGTGCCAGCAGCCAGTCCGGAGTCACAGATACGCAGTATTTT. This chain connects TRBV3-1 to TRBJ2-3; D is undetermined. The CDR3 extends over 14 amino acids. Germline assignment: CDR1 LGHDT and CDR2 YNNKEL (reference sequence). V lost 3 bases, J lost 2 bases, and 9 bases lay in between.

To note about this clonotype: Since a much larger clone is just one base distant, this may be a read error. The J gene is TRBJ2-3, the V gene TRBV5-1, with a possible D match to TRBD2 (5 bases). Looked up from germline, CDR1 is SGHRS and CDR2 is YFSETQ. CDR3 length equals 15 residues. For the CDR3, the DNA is TGCGCCAGCAGCTGGCGGGCGCCTAGCACAAATACGCAGTATTTT. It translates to CASSWRAPSTNTQYF.

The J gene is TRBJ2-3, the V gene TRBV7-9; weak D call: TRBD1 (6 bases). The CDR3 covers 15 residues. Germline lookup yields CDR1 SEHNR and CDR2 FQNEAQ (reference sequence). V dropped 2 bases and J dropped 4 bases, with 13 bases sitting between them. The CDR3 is CASSLSGVGADTQYF. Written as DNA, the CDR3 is TGTGCCAGCAGCTTATCAGGGGTGGGCGCAGATACGCAGTATTTT. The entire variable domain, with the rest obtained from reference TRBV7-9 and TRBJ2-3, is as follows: DTGVSQNPRHKITKRGQNVTFRCDPISEHNRLYWYRQTLGQGPEFLTYFQNEAQLEKSRLLSDRFSAERPKGSFSTLEIQRTEQGDSAMYLCASSLSGVGADTQYFGPGTRLTVL.

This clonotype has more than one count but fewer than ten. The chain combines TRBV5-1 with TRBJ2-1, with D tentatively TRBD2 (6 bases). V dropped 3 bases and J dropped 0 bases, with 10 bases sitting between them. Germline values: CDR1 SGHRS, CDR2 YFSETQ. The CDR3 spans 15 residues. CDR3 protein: CASSSQGGSYNEQFF. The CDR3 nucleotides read TGCGCCAGCAGCTCCCAGGGAGGCTCCTACAATGAGCAGTTCTTC.

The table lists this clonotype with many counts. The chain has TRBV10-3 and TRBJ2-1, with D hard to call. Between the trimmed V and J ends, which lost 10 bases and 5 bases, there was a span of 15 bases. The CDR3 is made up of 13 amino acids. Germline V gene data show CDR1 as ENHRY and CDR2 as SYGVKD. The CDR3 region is CATRTRGDNEQFF. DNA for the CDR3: TGTGCCACCCGGACGCGTGGGGACAATGAGCAGTTCTTC.

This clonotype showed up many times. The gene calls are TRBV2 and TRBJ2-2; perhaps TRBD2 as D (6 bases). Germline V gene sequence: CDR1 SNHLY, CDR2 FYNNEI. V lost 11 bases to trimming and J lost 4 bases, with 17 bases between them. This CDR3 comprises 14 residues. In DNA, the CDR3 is TGTGCCTGGTCTCTTTTGACTAGCACCGGGGAGCTGTTTTTT. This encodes CAWSLLTSTGELFF.

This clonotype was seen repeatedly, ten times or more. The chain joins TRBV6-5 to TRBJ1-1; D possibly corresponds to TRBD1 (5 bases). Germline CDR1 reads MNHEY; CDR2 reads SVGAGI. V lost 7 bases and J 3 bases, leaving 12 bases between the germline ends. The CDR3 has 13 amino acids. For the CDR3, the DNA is TGTGCCAGCAAGCCAGGGTTAGACACTGAAGCTTTCTTT. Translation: CASKPGLDTEAFF.

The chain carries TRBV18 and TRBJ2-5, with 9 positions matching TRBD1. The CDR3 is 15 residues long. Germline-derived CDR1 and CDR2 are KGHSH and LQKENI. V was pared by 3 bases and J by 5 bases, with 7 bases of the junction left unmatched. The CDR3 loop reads CASSPRDRVQETQYF. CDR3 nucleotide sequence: TGTGCCAGCTCACCCCGGGACAGGGTTCAGGAGACCCAGTACTTC.